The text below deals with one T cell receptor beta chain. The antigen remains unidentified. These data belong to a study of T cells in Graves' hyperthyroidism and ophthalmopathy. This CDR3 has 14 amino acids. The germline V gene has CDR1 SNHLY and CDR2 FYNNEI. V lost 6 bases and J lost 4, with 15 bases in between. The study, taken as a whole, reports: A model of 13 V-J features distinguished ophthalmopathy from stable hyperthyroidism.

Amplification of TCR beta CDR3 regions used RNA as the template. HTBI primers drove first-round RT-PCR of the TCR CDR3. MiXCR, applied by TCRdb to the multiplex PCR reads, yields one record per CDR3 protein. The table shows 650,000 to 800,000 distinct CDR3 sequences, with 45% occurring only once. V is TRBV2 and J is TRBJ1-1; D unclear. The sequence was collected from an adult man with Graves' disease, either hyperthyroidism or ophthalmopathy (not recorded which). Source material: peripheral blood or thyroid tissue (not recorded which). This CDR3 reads CASSPDEVGTEAFF. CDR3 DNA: TGTGCCAGCAGCCCGGACGAAGTTGGCACTGAAGCTTTCTTT.